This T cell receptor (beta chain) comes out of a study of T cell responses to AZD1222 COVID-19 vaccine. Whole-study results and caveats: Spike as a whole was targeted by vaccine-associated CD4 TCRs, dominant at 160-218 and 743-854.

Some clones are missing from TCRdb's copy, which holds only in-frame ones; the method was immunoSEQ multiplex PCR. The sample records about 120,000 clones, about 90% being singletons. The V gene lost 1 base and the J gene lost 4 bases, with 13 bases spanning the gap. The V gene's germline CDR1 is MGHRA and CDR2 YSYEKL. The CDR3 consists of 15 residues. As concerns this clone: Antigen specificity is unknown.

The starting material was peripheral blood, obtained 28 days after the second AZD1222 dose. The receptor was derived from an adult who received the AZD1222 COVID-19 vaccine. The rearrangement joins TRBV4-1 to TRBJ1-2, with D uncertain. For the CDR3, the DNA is TGCGCCAGCAGCCAAGCGTCTCCAGGCGGCTATGGCTACACCTTC. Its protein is CASSQASPGGYGYTF.